The 21 T cell receptor beta chains given below trace back to one sample, sequenced in a study of control samples from healthy donors and cancer patients. TCRdb's copy holds only in-frame clones and misses some; the assay was immunoSEQ multiplex PCR. The data show 60,000 to 75,000 clones, with approximately 83% seen just once and more than 15% held by the top ten. The sequenced sample consisted of blood. These receptors were collected from a man in his sixties in good health.

The chain links TRBV7-3 to TRBJ2-2; D is unclear. This CDR3 has 14 residues. Deletions cut 5 bases from V and 5 bases from J, with 12 bases between. Germline V gene data show CDR1 as SGHTA and CDR2 as FQGTGA. CDR3 DNA: TGTGCCAGCAGCCAGCCGAGTAGGACCGGGGAGCTGTTTTTT. Amino acids: CASSQPSRTGELFF.

V is TRBV25-1 and J is TRBJ1-4; weak D call: TRBD1 (5 bases). Per germline, CDR1 MGHDK and CDR2 SYGVNS. Trimming took off 2 bases at V and 7 bases at J, with 17 bases between the two ends. This CDR3 region has 16 residues. CDR3 DNA sequence: TGTGCCAGCAGTGAAATAGGGACCGCGGGGCGTGAAAAACTGTTTTTT. Encoded protein: CASSEIGTAGREKLFF.

The gene calls are TRBV2 and TRBJ2-7; D is unresolved. V gave up 4 bases and J gave up 1 base, with 11 bases separating them. Germline V lookup: CDR1 SNHLY, CDR2 FYNNEI. The CDR3 spans 14 residues. The DNA for the CDR3 is TGTGCCAGCAGTGGTGACGGAACTTCCTACGAGCAGTACTTC. This encodes CASSGDGTSYEQYF.

This clone was detected only once. V is TRBV3-1 (or the pseudogene TRBV3-2) and J is TRBJ2-1; D is ambiguous. Trimming took off 2 bases at V and 4 bases at J, with 12 bases between the two ends. The V gene's germline CDR1 is LGHDT and CDR2 YNNKEL (reference sequence). This CDR3 contains 15 residues. CDR3 sequence (DNA): TGTGCCAGCAGCCAAAGTCAGGAGAATTACAATGAGCAGTTCTTC. It specifies CASSQSQENYNEQFF.

This rearrangement joins TRBV24-1 to TRBJ1-5, with 8 bases matching TRBD1. The CDR3 loop spans 15 amino acids. Germline V CDR1 and CDR2: KGHDR, SFDVKD. Unmatched junction bases numbered 4, after V lost 4 bases and J lost 3 bases. The CDR3 loop is CATSEGQADNQPQHF. The CDR3 DNA is TGTGCCACCAGTGAGGGACAGGCAGACAATCAGCCCCAGCATTTT.

V is TRBV19 and J is TRBJ2-2; 9 bases align to TRBD2. This CDR3 is 17 amino acids long. Germline trimming cut 3 bases from V and 5 bases from J; bases unmatched to any gene: 10. From germline, CDR1 is LNHDA and CDR2 SQIVND (reference sequence). CDR3 residues: CASSMMGGAGGTGELFF. The DNA of the CDR3 is TGTGCCAGTAGTATGATGGGCGGAGCGGGAGGAACCGGGGAGCTGTTTTTT.

This chain links TRBV7-8 with TRBJ2-1; 11 bases agree with TRBD1. Looked up from germline, CDR1 is SGHVS and CDR2 is FQNEAQ. Trimming at V came to 5 bases and at J to 1 base, leaving 13 bases not matched to a gene. The CDR3 length is 19 residues. CDR3 coding DNA: TGTGCCAGCAGCCGAACCGGGACAGGGGGTCCGAGGTCCTACAATGAGCAGTTCTTC. Amino acid sequence: CASSRTGTGGPRSYNEQFF.

The J gene is TRBJ1-1, the V gene TRBV28, with D unresolved. V lost 3 bases to trimming and J lost 1 base, with 6 bases between them. The CDR3 totals 13 residues. Per germline, CDR1 MDHEN and CDR2 SYDVKM. Written as DNA, the CDR3 is TGTGCCAGCAGTTTGGGGAAGAACACTGAAGCTTTCTTT. Its protein is CASSLGKNTEAFF.

This clone occurred a few times. J is TRBJ2-7 and V is TRBV29-1; TRBD1 might be the D (6 bases). Germline values: CDR1 SQVTM, CDR2 ANQGSEA. The CDR3 extends over 14 amino acids. The V end lost 5 bases, the J end lost 4 bases, and 18 bases lay between the germline ends. CDR3 nucleotide sequence: TGCAGCGTTCGTCTCAGGGGCAGGGCTTACGAGCAGTACTTC. Its protein product is CSVRLRGRAYEQYF.

V usage is TRBV7-2 and J usage is TRBJ1-3, with TRBD1 as a possible D gene (5 bases). V lost 5 bases, J lost 2 bases, and 16 bases lay in between. Germline CDR1 and CDR2: SGHTA and FQGNSA. The CDR3 extends over 16 amino acids. The CDR3 coding sequence is TGTGCCAGCAGCCGTGGAGGGGAAATGGCTGGAAACACCATATATTTT. This sequence encodes CASSRGGEMAGNTIYF. The full variable domain, in which reference TRBV7-2 and TRBJ1-3 provide the parts outside the CDR3, is GAGVSQSPSNKVTEKGKDVELRCDPISGHTALYWYRQSLGQGLEFLIYFQGNSAPDKSGLPSDRFSAERTGGSVSTLTIQRTQQEDSAVYLCASSRGGEMAGNTIYFGEGSWLTVV.

The gene calls are TRBV6-1 and TRBJ2-5, with D maybe TRBD2 (6 bases). Germline assignment: CDR1 MNHNS and CDR2 SASEGT. Trimming cost V 2 bases and J 3 bases, with 7 bases left between them. The CDR3 spans 13 residues. The CDR3 spells CASSELAEETQYF. CDR3 nucleotide sequence: TGTGCCAGCAGTGAATTAGCGGAAGAGACCCAGTACTTC.

This clone is medium-sized in the sample. Other DNA sequences in the same sample also yield this CDR3. The chain recombines TRBV6-6 with TRBJ1-5; 7 bases line up with TRBD1. The CDR3 consists of 14 residues. Trimming cost V 4 bases and J 2 bases; bases outside gene matches: 2. From germline, CDR1 is MNHNY and CDR2 SVGAGI (reference sequence). This chain's CDR3 is CASSSTGGNQPQHF. The CDR3 DNA sequence: TGTGCCAGCAGTTCTACAGGGGGCAATCAGCCCCAGCATTTT.

The V gene is TRBV9, the J gene TRBJ2-3, with TRBD2 matching 8 bases. Trimming cost V 0 bases and J 0 bases; bases outside gene matches: 12. The CDR3 runs 19 residues. CDR1 is SGDLS and CDR2 is YYNGEE in the germline V gene. DNA for the CDR3: TGTGCCAGCAGCGTAGGAGGGCTAGCGGGTTCCACTAGCACAGATACGCAGTATTTT. Translating gives CASSVGGLAGSTSTDTQYF. The whole variable domain, remainder taken from reference TRBV9 and TRBJ2-3, is DSGVTQTPKHLITATGQRVTLRCSPRSGDLSVYWYQQSLDQGLQFLIQYYNGEERAKGNILERFSAQQFPDLHSELNLSSLELGDSALYFCASSVGGLAGSTSTDTQYFGPGTRLTVL.

The chain uses TRBV11-2 and TRBJ1-2; 9 positions agree with TRBD1. This CDR3 is built from 15 residues. The J segment lost 6 bases and the V segment lost 4 bases, leaving 9 bases of the junction unmatched. The germline CDR1 and CDR2 sequences are SGHAT and FQNNGV. CDR3 sequence: CASSSPSGQGHGYTF. DNA for the CDR3: TGTGCCAGCAGCTCCCCTTCCGGACAGGGGCATGGCTACACCTTC.

The genes are TRBV28 and TRBJ2-5, with D perhaps matching TRBD2 (6 bases). Looked up from germline, CDR1 is MDHEN and CDR2 is SYDVKM. Trimming took off 10 bases at V and 7 bases at J, with 22 bases between the two ends. There are 14 residues in the CDR3. Here the CDR3 DNA reads TGTGCCACTACCCCCGGGGGATATCTAGGGACCCAGTACTTC. Encoded protein: CATTPGGYLGTQYF.

The V and J genes are TRBV7-2 and TRBJ2-1, with a weak D call TRBD2 (5 bases). Germline V CDR1 and CDR2: SGHTA, FQGNSA. Trimming took 2 bases from V and 3 from J, leaving 11 bases between them. The length of the CDR3 is 15 residues. This chain's CDR3 is CASSLNSGHYNEQFF. The CDR3 DNA follows: TGTGCCAGCAGCTTAAACAGCGGTCACTACAATGAGCAGTTCTTC. The whole variable domain, filled in from reference TRBV7-2 and TRBJ2-1, reads GAGVSQSPSNKVTEKGKDVELRCDPISGHTALYWYRQSLGQGLEFLIYFQGNSAPDKSGLPSDRFSAERTGGSVSTLTIQRTQQEDSAVYLCASSLNSGHYNEQFFGPGTRLTVL.

The rearrangement uses TRBV19 and TRBJ2-3, with 7 bases aligning to TRBD2. J was trimmed by 2 bases and V by 4 bases; bases with no gene match: 9. The germline V gene has CDR1 LNHDA and CDR2 SQIVND (reference sequence). The CDR3 consists of 16 residues. The CDR3 here is CASSTRLATHTDTQYF. Here the CDR3 DNA reads TGTGCCAGTAGTACCCGACTAGCAACACACACAGATACGCAGTATTTT.

The chain couples TRBV6-4 to TRBJ2-3; 7 bases are a match to TRBD1. CDR1 and CDR2 (germline): MRHNA, SNTAGT. This CDR3 comprises 14 residues. The trim removed 6 bases at V and 10 bases at J, leaving 13 bases unmatched. The CDR3 loop is CASRPSDRTGSQYF. The CDR3 region has the DNA TGTGCCAGCAGACCCTCGGACAGGACGGGGTCGCAGTATTTT.

This chain joins TRBV30 and TRBJ2-5, with 8 nucleotides matching TRBD2. V shed 3 bases, J shed 3 bases, and the junction held 9 bases outside the gene matches. The CDR3 runs to 15 residues. From germline, CDR1 is GTSNPN and CDR2 SVGIG (reference sequence). The CDR3 DNA sequence: TGTGCCTGGAGCCGGAGCGGGAGCCCCAAAGAGACCCAGTACTTC. Residues: CAWSRSGSPKETQYF.

The chain combines TRBV14 with TRBJ2-1, with a weak D call TRBD2 (6 bases). The CDR3 contains 16 residues. Germline CDR1 reads SGHDN; CDR2 reads FVKESK. V lost 2 bases and J 6 bases, leaving 17 bases between the germline ends. CDR3 amino acids: CASSQPKGRDLNEQFF. The CDR3, as DNA: TGTGCCAGCAGCCAACCCAAGGGGCGGGATCTCAATGAGCAGTTCTTC.

The V gene is TRBV2, the J gene TRBJ2-2; D unclear. Trimming removed 6 bases at V and 0 bases at J, with 5 bases between. This CDR3 is built from 13 residues. The germline V gene has CDR1 SNHLY and CDR2 FYNNEI. CDR3 region: CASSGSNTGELFF. The CDR3 DNA is TGTGCCAGCAGCGGGTCGAACACCGGGGAGCTGTTTTTT. Combining the CDR3 with reference TRBV2 and TRBJ2-2 gives the whole variable domain EPEVTQTPSHQVTQMGQEVILRCVPISNHLYFYWYRQILGQKVEFLVSFYNNEISEKSEIFDDQFSVERPDGSNFTLKIRSTKLEDSAMYFCASSGSNTGELFFGEGSRLTVL.